This T cell receptor (beta chain) originates from a study of blood T cell repertoires in COVID-19. Study information: Specimens from acute and convalescent COVID-19 originated in the United States, Italy and Spain. The cDNA or gDNA used as material had been derived from T cells, B-cell-depleted T cells, or PBMCs.

The CDR3 is 13 amino acids. V dropped 6 bases and J dropped 0 bases, with 9 bases sitting between them. Germline lookup yields CDR1 MGHDK and CDR2 SYGVNS. Two negative PCRs, clearance, or symptom resolution had been documented for recovered Cohort 3 donors. Original data processing: Reference gene primer amplification gave estimated nucleated cell counts. Sequencing used immunoSEQ multiplex PCR; TCRdb keeps in-frame clones, though not all of them. V, J and clone size are those of that table, while D and trimming were read from the DNA. This table holds 330,000 or so clones, roughly 84% found once. Sequencing input: PBMCs or T cells enriched from blood (not recorded which). This clonotype was sampled from a woman aged 25 to 45 who had recovered from COVID-19. The V gene is TRBV25-1, the J gene TRBJ2-7, with a tentative D call TRBD1 (5 bases). CDR3 nucleotide sequence: TGTGCCAGCAGGGGGCCTAGCTCCTACGAGCAGTACTTC. Amino acid sequence: CASRGPSSYEQYF.